The source of this TCR beta chain is a study of post-analysis software for immune sequencing data. Prepared libraries of TCR beta cDNA carried unique molecular identifiers. TCRdb re-analysed the PCR reads in MiXCR, keeping a single row per CDR3 protein. The sample has about 570,000 distinct CDR3 sequences, roughly 34% seen once. The table lists this clonotype with a few counts. The antigen is undetermined. The V end lost 0 bases, the J end lost 3 bases, and 9 bases lay between the germline ends. The CDR3 runs 14 residues. Germline CDR1 reads SGHRS; CDR2 reads YFSETQ. Study outcomes and limitations: The study found TRBV5-6, TRBV5-1 and TRBV20-1 among about five TRBV segments more frequent in patients than controls. Same-batch samples co-clustered strongly by F measure.

The clonotype was recovered from a girl between 2 and 17 years old with multiple sclerosis. The chain has TRBV5-1 and TRBJ1-2, with a weak D call TRBD1 (6 bases). Sequenced material: blood. The CDR3 coding sequence is TGCGCCAGCAGCTTGGTTTCAGGGGACTATGGCTACACCTTC. It encodes CASSLVSGDYGYTF.